Listed below are T cell receptor beta chains from one sample, sequenced in a study of early T cells in non-severe SARS-CoV-2 infection. TCRdb recomputed calls from the 5' RACE reads with MiXCR, one row per CDR3 protein. The table includes approximately 77,000 distinct CDR3 sequences, roughly 12% detected once. The sample comprised whole blood. The receptors here all came from an adult who was a healthcare worker with PCR-confirmed SARS-CoV-2 infection or an uninfected control (not recorded which). The CDR3 runs from the conserved cysteine through the conserved F or W. D genes are given only for firm matches. Where a row states a size, it is once, few, many or the class of an expanded clone; other rows omit it.

>TRBV7-9|.|11|TRBJ2-7|many
CASSFSYEQYF
TGTGCCAGCAGCTTCTCCTACGAGCAGTACTTC
>TRBV4-2|TRBD2|17|TRBJ2-3|many
CASSPRTSGSSADTQYF
TGTGCCAGCAGCCCCAGGACTAGCGGGAGCTCCGCAGATACGCAGTATTTT
>TRBV20-1|TRBD1|14|TRBJ1-1|.
CSARVSRGTPEAFF
TGCAGTGCTAGGGTCTCCAGGGGGACCCCCGAAGCTTTCTTT
>TRBV7-8|TRBD2|12|TRBJ2-1|many
CASSLKAGEEFF
TGTGCCAGCAGCCTAAAAGCGGGAGAGGAGTTCTTC
>TRBV20-1|.|13|TRBJ1-1|few
CSAPTRRNTEAFF
TGCAGTGCCCCGACAAGAAGAAACACTGAAGCTTTCTTT
>TRBV28|TRBD1|15|TRBJ2-2|.
CASSDTGGSPGELFF
TGTGCCAGCAGTGATACAGGGGGCTCTCCCGGGGAGCTGTTTTTT
>TRBV9|.|13|TRBJ2-5|.
CASSAPPRETQYF
TGTGCCAGCAGCGCACCCCCTAGAGAGACCCAGTACTTC
>TRBV20-1|TRBD1|14|TRBJ2-7|few
CSASMGTVTYEQYF
TGCAGTGCTAGTATGGGGACAGTGACCTACGAGCAGTACTTC
>TRBV5-1|TRBD2|15|TRBJ2-4|few
CASSLASGGKNIQYF
TGCGCCAGCAGCTTGGCTAGCGGGGGGAAAAACATTCAGTACTTC
>TRBV9|.|13|TRBJ2-1|few
CASSVQAGNEQFF
TGTGCCAGCAGCGTTCAGGCGGGGAATGAGCAGTTCTTC
>TRBV29-1|.|12|TRBJ2-1|many
CSVASGVNEQFF
TGCAGCGTTGCTTCGGGAGTCAATGAGCAGTTCTTC
>TRBV28|.|12|TRBJ1-2|many
CASSLPGGGYTF
TGTGCCAGCAGTTTACCGGGCGGTGGCTACACCTTC
>TRBV28|TRBD2|15|TRBJ2-4|few
CASSSAGRELDIQYF
TGTGCCAGCAGTTCCGCCGGGCGGGAGCTGGACATTCAGTACTTC
>TRBV10-1|TRBD2|16|TRBJ2-1|.
CASSESARGRGNEQFF
TGCGCCAGCAGTGAGTCGGCCCGCGGGAGAGGCAATGAGCAGTTCTTC
>TRBV13|.|13|TRBJ2-7|few
CASSLGSIYEQYF
TGTGCCAGCAGCTTAGGGTCGATCTACGAGCAGTACTTC
>TRBV28|TRBD1|15|TRBJ2-5|many
CASSLQGTGQETQYF
TGTGCCAGCAGCCTACAGGGGACCGGACAAGAGACCCAGTACTTC
>TRBV7-9|TRBD1|14|TRBJ1-1|few
CASSFPGQGSEAFF
TGTGCCAGCAGCTTTCCGGGACAGGGTTCCGAAGCTTTCTTT
>TRBV6-5|TRBD2|18|TRBJ2-5|many
CASRKGAFTSGSTETQYF
TGTGCCAGCAGAAAGGGGGCTTTTACTAGCGGGAGTACAGAGACCCAGTACTTC
>TRBV20-1|.|12|TRBJ2-7|many
CSAILGLGEQYF
TGCAGTGCCATATTGGGTCTGGGGGAGCAGTACTTC
>TRBV5-1|TRBD1|15|TRBJ2-3|.
CASHFGRGPTDTQYF
TGCGCCAGCCATTTCGGCAGGGGGCCCACAGATACACAGTATTTT
>TRBV12-3/TRBV12-4|TRBD1|16|TRBJ2-3|.
CASSPRTGGIEVTQYF
TGTGCCAGCAGTCCCCGGACAGGGGGCATCGAAGTTACGCAGTATTTT
>TRBV15|.|13|TRBJ2-7|many
CATSSGQSYEQYF
TGTGCCACCAGCAGCGGGCAGTCCTACGAGCAGTACTTC
>TRBV4-1|.|17|TRBJ2-3|many
CASSQDRVGESTDTQYF
TGCGCCAGCAGCCAAGATCGGGTGGGAGAGAGCACAGATACGCAGTATTTT
>TRBV11-2|.|14|TRBJ2-7|.
CASSFGTGLGEQYF
TGTGCCAGCAGCTTTGGTACAGGGTTGGGCGAGCAGTACTTC
>TRBV28|TRBD1|11|TRBJ1-5|many
CATTGGQAQHF
TGTGCCACCACAGGGGGCCAGGCCCAGCATTTT
>TRBV20-1|.|11|TRBJ1-2|.
CSGRGAYGYTF
TGCAGTGGTAGGGGGGCCTATGGCTACACCTTC
>TRBV2|.|14|TRBJ1-6|few
CASSSPGGDSPLHF
TGTGCCAGCAGTTCCCCAGGTGGGGACTCACCCCTCCACTTT
>TRBV6-1|.|17|TRBJ1-6|few
CASTAQEERLGGSPLHF
TGTGCCAGCACCGCCCAGGAAGAGAGACTTGGGGGTTCACCCCTCCACTTT
>TRBV12-3/TRBV12-4|TRBD1|14|TRBJ2-1|few
CASSSRGQGNEQFF
TGTGCCAGCAGTTCCCGGGGACAGGGGAATGAGCAGTTCTTC
>TRBV9|.|15|TRBJ2-1|.
CASSVVGSPYNEQFF
TGTGCCAGCAGCGTAGTCGGGAGTCCCTACAATGAGCAGTTCTTC
>TRBV30|TRBD1|12|TRBJ1-1|.
CAWGDRADEAFF
TGTGCCTGGGGGGACAGGGCAGATGAAGCTTTCTTT
>TRBV7-2|.|17|TRBJ1-2|many
CASSLGAYRVDHYGYTF
TGTGCCAGCAGCTTGGGGGCTTACAGGGTCGATCACTATGGCTACACCTTC
>TRBV7-9|TRBD1|15|TRBJ2-7|few
CASSPGTGSSYEQYF
TGTGCCAGCAGCCCTGGGACAGGGAGCTCCTACGAGCAGTACTTC
>TRBV6-5|.|13|TRBJ2-3|.
CASSPDRRYTQYF
TGTGCCAGCAGTCCCGACCGGAGATATACGCAGTATTTT
>TRBV4-2|.|16|TRBJ1-4|few
CASSHAADGLDEKLFF
TGTGCCAGCAGCCACGCCGCGGACGGGCTTGATGAAAAACTGTTTTTT
>TRBV5-1|TRBD2|15|TRBJ2-7|.
CASSSSGSGRLEQYF
TGCGCCAGCAGCTCATCGGGTAGCGGGAGGCTCGAGCAGTACTTC
>TRBV20-1|.|13|TRBJ2-3|many
CSARTASTDTQYF
TGCAGTGCTAGAACTGCTAGCACAGATACGCAGTATTTT
>TRBV4-1|TRBD1|15|TRBJ2-7|few
CASSQDRRTGSEQYF
TGCGCCAGCAGCCAAGATAGGCGGACAGGCTCCGAGCAGTACTTC
>TRBV29-1|.|10|TRBJ2-1|many
CSGTNNEQFF
TGCAGCGGGACCAACAATGAGCAGTTCTTC
>TRBV15|.|16|TRBJ2-5|many
CATSRARQVAQETQYF
TGTGCCACCAGCAGAGCGCGACAGGTTGCCCAAGAGACCCAGTACTTC
>TRBV20-1|.|13|TRBJ2-5|many
CSASLQVGETQYF
TGCAGTGCTAGTCTTCAGGTAGGAGAGACCCAGTACTTC
>TRBV28|.|12|TRBJ1-2|few
CASSPGTGGYTF
TGTGCCAGCAGCCCAGGCACAGGGGGCTACACCTTC
>TRBV29-1|.|12|TRBJ2-3|many
CSVEDQRDTQYF
TGCAGCGTTGAAGATCAGAGGGATACGCAGTATTTT
>TRBV29-1|.|13|TRBJ1-1|few
CSVIPLQGGWAFF
TGCAGCGTTATCCCCCTACAGGGAGGTTGGGCTTTCTTT
>TRBV7-9|.|13|TRBJ2-2|.
CASSSGNTGELFF
TGTGCCAGCAGCTCGGGGAACACCGGGGAGCTGTTTTTT
>TRBV20-1|.|14|TRBJ2-3|few
CSVTGPRGEDTQYF
TGCAGTGTCACGGGACCCCGTGGTGAAGATACGCAGTATTTT
>TRBV27|TRBD1|18|TRBJ2-2|many
CASSPTRQTGGNTGELFF
TGTGCCAGCAGCCCAACTCGGCAGACAGGGGGGAACACCGGGGAGCTGTTTTTT
>TRBV5-1|.|14|TRBJ2-3|.
CPSKDGASTDTQYF
TGCCCCAGCAAGGACGGGGCTAGCACAGATACGCAGTATTTT
>TRBV20-1|.|14|TRBJ2-5|many
CSAGPSSYQETQYF
TGCAGTGCTGGTCCATCCTCTTACCAAGAGACCCAGTACTTC
>TRBV20-1|TRBD1|12|TRBJ2-5|many
CSAGDRDETQYF
TGCAGTGCTGGAGACAGGGACGAGACCCAGTACTTC
>TRBV28|.|15|TRBJ2-3|many
CASSAPSIGTDTQYF
TGTGCCAGCAGTGCCCCATCCATCGGCACAGATACGCAGTATTTT
>TRBV4-1|.|12|TRBJ1-2|.
CASSQPDYGYTF
TGCGCCAGCAGCCAACCCGACTATGGCTACACCTTC
>TRBV3-1|.|15|TRBJ2-1|few
CASSQGVGVHNEQFF
TGTGCCAGCAGCCAGGGCGTGGGTGTTCACAATGAGCAGTTCTTC
>TRBV9|.|13|TRBJ1-1|.
CASSVRANTEAFF
TGTGCCAGCAGCGTAAGAGCGAACACTGAAGCTTTCTTT
>TRBV27|TRBD1|19|TRBJ2-6|few
CASGGPEGTGTAGANVLTF
TGTGCCAGCGGCGGTCCGGAGGGGACAGGGACGGCTGGGGCCAACGTCCTGACTTTC
>TRBV5-5|TRBD2|15|TRBJ2-3|few
CASSPQREVADTQYF
TGTGCCAGCAGCCCTCAGCGGGAGGTCGCAGATACGCAGTATTTT
>TRBV2|TRBD2|16|TRBJ2-1|many
CASSDLLAGGHFEQFF
TGTGCCAGCAGTGATCTACTAGCGGGAGGGCATTTTGAGCAGTTCTTC
>TRBV4-2|TRBD2|16|TRBJ2-4|.
CASSQEAGSGGDIQYF
TGTGCCAGCAGCCAAGAAGCGGGAAGCGGGGGTGACATTCAGTACTTC
>TRBV20-1|TRBD1|12|TRBJ2-5|few
CSAGDRVETQYF
TGCAGTGCCGGGGACAGGGTAGAGACCCAGTACTTC